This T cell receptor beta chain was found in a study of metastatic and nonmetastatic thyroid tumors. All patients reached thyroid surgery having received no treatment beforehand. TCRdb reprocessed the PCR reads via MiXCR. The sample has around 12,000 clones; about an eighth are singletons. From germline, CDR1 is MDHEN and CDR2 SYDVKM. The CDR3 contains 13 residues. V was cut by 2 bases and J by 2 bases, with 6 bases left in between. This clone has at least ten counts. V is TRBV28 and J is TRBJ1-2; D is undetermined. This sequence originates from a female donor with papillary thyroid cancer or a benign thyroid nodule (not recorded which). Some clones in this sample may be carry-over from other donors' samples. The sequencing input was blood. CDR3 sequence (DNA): TGTGCCAGCAGTTTACGAGGGAACTATGGCTACACCTTC. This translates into CASSLRGNYGYTF.